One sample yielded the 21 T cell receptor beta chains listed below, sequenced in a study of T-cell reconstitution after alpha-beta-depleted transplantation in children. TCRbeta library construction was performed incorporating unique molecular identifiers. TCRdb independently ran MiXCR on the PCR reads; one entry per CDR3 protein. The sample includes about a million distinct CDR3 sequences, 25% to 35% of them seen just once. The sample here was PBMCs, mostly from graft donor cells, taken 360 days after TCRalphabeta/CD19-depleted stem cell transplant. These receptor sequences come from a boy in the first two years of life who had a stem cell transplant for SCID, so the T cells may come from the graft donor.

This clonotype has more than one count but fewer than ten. The CDR3 coding sequence is TGTGCCAGCAGTTATGTATTCGGGTTGAACACTGAAGCTTTCTTT. It is translated as CASSYVFGLNTEAFF. This rearrangement joins TRBV6-2 or TRBV6-3 to TRBJ1-1; D not certain. CDR1 is MNHEY, CDR2 SVGEGT, per germline. The CDR3 is 15 amino acids. The V and J ends lost 3 bases and 0 bases respectively, with 11 bases between them.

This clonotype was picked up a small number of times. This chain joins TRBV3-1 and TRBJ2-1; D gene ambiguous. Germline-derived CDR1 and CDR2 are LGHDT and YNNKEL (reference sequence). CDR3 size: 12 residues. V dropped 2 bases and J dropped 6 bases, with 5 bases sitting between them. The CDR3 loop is CASSQSSNEQFF. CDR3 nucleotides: TGTGCCAGCAGCCAATCGAGCAATGAGCAGTTCTTC.

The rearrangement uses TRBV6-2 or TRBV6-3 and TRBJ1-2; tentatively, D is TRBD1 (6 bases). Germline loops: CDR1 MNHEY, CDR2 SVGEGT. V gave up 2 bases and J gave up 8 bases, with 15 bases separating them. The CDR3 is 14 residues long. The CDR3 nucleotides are TGTGCCAGCAGTTACGATACAGGGTATCGCGGCTACACCTTC. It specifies CASSYDTGYRGYTF.

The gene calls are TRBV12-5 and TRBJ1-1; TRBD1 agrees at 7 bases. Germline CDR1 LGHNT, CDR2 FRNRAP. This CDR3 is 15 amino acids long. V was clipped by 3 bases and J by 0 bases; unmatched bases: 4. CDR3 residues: CASGFLDRLNTEAFF. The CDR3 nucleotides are TGTGCTAGTGGTTTTTTGGACAGGCTGAACACTGAAGCTTTCTTT.

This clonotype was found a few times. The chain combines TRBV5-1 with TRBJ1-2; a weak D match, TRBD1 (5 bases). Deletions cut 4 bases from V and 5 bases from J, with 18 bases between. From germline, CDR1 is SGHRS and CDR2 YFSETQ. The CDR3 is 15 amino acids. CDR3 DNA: TGCGCCAGCAGCGGGGGACTCCTAGGGGCATATGGCTACACCTTC. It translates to CASSGGLLGAYGYTF.

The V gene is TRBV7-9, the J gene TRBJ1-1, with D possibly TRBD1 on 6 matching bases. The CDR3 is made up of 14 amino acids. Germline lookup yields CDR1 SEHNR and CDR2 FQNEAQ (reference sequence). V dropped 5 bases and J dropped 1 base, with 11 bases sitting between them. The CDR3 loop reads CASSPQQGNTEAFF. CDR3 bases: TGTGCCAGCAGCCCACAACAGGGGAACACTGAAGCTTTCTTT.

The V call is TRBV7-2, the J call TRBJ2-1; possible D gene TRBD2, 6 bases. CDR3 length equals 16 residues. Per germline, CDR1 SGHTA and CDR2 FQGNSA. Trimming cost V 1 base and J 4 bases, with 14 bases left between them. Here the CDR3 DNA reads TGTGCCAGCAGCTTAGGTAGGAGGGGCTGGTACAATGAGCAGTTCTTC. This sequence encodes CASSLGRRGWYNEQFF.

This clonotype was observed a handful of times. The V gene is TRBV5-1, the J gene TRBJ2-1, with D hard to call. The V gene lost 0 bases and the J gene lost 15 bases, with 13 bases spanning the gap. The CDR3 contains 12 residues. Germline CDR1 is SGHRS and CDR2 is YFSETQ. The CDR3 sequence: CASSLDRPPPFF. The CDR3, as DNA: TGCGCCAGCAGCTTGGACCGGCCTCCCCCGTTCTTC.

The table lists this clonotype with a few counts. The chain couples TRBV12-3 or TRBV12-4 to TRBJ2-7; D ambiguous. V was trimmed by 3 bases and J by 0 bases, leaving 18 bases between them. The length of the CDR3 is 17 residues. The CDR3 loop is CASSFGPPRILSYEQYF. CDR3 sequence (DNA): TGTGCCAGCAGTTTTGGCCCCCCTAGGATTCTCTCCTACGAGCAGTACTTC.

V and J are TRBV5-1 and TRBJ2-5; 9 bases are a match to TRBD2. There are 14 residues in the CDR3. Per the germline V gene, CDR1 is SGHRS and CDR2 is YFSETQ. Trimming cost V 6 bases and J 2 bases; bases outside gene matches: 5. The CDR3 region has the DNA TGCGCCAGCACCCAGCGGGGGGCGCAAGAGACCCAGTACTTC. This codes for CASTQRGAQETQYF.

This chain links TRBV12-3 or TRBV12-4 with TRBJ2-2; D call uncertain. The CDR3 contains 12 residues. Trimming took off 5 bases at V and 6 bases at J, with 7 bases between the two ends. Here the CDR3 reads CASSNSAGELFF. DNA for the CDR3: TGTGCCAGCAGTAATAGTGCCGGGGAGCTGTTTTTT.

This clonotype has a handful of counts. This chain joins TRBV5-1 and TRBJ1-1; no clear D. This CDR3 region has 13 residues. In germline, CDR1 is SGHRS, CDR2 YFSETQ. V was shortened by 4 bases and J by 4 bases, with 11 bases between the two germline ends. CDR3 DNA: TGCGCCAGCAGCATTGAAGGGTTCACTGAAGCTTTCTTT. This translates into CASSIEGFTEAFF. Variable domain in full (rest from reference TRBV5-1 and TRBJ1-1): KAGVTQTPRYLIKTRGQQVTLSCSPISGHRSVSWYQQTPGQGLQFLFEYFSETQRNKGNFPGRFSGRQFSNSRSEMNVSTLELGDSALYLCASSIEGFTEAFFGQGTRLTVV.

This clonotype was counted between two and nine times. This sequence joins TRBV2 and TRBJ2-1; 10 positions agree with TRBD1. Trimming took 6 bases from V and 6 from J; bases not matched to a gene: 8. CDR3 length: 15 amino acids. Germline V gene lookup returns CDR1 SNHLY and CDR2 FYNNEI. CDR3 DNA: TGTGCCAGCAGGACTGGACAGGGGGTCACCAATGAGCAGTTCTTC. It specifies CASRTGQGVTNEQFF.

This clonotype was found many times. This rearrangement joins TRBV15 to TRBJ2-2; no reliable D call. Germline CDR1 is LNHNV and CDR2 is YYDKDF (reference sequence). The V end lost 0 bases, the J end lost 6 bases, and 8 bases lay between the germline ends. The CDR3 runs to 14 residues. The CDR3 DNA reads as TGTGCCACCAGCAGAGATATAGGCGCCGGGGAGCTGTTTTTT. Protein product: CATSRDIGAGELFF.

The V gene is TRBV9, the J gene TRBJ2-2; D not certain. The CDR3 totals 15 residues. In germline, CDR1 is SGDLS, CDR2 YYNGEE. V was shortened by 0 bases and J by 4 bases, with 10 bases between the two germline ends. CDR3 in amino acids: CASSVALVPTGELFF. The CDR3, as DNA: TGTGCCAGCAGCGTAGCTCTAGTCCCCACCGGGGAGCTGTTTTTT.

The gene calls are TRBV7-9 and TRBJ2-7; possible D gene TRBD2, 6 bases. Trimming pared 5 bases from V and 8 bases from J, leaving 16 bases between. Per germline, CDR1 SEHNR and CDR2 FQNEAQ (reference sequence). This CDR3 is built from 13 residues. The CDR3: CASSPGPGGQQYF. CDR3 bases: TGTGCCAGCAGCCCTGGCCCCGGGGGACAGCAGTACTTC.

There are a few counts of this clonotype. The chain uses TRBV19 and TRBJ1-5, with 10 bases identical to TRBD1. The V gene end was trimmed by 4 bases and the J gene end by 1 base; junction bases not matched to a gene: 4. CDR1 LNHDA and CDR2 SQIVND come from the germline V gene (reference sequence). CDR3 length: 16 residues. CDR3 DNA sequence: TGTGCCAGTAGTAGAGAGGACAGGGGGAGCAATCAGCCCCAGCATTTT. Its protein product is CASSREDRGSNQPQHF. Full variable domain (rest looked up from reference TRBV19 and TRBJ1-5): DGGITQSPKYLFRKEGQNVTLSCEQNLNHDAMYWYRQDPGQGLRLIYYSQIVNDFQKGDIAEGYSVSREKKESFPLTVTSAQKNPTAFYLCASSREDRGSNQPQHFGDGTRLSIL.

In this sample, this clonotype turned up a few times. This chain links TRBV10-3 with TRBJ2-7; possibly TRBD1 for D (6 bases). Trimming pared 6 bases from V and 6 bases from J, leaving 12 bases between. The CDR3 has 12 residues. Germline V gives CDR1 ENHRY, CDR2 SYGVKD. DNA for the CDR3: TGTGCCATCAGCCAGGGGCTTCGCGAGCAGTACTTC. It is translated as CAISQGLREQYF.

CDR3 residues: CSAKNRGMNYGYTF. As DNA, the CDR3 is TGCAGCGCAAAAAACAGGGGCATGAACTATGGCTACACCTTC. The rearrangement uses TRBV29-1 and TRBJ1-2; 7 bases are a match to TRBD1. The junction had 10 bases not matched to a gene; V was cut back by 7 bases and J by 2 bases. From germline, CDR1 is SQVTM and CDR2 ANQGSEA. CDR3 length equals 14 residues.

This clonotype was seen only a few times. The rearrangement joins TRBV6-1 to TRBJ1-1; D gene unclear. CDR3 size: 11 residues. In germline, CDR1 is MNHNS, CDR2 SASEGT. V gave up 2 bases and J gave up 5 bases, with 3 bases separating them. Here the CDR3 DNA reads TGTGCCAGCAGTGAATGGACTGAAGCTTTCTTT. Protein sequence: CASSEWTEAFF.

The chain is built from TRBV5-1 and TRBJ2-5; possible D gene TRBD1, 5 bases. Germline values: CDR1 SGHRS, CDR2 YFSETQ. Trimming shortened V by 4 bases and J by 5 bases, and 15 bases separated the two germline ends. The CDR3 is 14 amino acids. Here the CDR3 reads CASSAGQFRETQYF. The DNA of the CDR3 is TGCGCCAGCAGCGCAGGACAATTTAGGGAGACCCAGTACTTC.